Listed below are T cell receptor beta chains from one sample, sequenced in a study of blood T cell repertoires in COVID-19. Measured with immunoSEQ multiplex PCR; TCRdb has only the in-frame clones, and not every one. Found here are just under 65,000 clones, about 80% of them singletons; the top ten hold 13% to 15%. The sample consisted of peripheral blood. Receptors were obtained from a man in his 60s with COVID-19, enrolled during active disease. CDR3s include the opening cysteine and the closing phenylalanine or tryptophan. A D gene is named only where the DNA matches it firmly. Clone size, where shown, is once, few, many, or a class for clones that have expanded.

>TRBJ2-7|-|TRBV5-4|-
TGTGCCAGCAGCTTGTCGTGGAGCTCTAAGGAGCAGTACTTC
CASSLSWSSKEQYF
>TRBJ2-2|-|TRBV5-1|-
TGCGCCAGCAGCGTACAGACAAACACCGGGGAGCTGTTTTTT
CASSVQTNTGELFF
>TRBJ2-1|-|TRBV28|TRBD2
TGTGCCAGCAGTTTGGATAGCGGGTTACGGGAGCAGTTCTTC
CASSLDSGLREQFF
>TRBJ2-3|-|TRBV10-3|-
TGTGCCATCAGTGAGTCTAGGACTCCCACAGATACGCAGTATTTT
CAISESRTPTDTQYF
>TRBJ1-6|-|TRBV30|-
TGTGCCTACGACCTGAAAGGGGTGTCACCCCTCCACTTT
CAYDLKGVSPLHF
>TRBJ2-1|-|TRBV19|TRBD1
TGTGCCAGTAGACGGGACAGGGAATTTACTGAGCAGTTCTTC
CASRRDREFTEQFF
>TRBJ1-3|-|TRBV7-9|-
TGTGCCAGCAGCTTAGTCTCGGGGAGCTCTGGAAACACCATATATTTT
CASSLVSGSSGNTIYF
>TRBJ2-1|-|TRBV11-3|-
TGTGCCAGCAGCCTTAGTTCCAGGGGCGTGGAGCAGTTCTTC
CASSLSSRGVEQFF
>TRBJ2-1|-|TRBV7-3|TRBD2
TGTGCCAGCAGCTTAATGGCTAGCGGGGGAAATGAGCAGTTCTTC
CASSLMASGGNEQFF
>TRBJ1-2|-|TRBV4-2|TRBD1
TGTGCCAGCAGCCAAGAAGAGCGGACAGGGGTTGGCTACACCTTC
CASSQEERTGVGYTF
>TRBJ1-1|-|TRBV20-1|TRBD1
TGCAGTGTTAGTCAGGGGGCAATTGCTGAAGCTTTCTTT
CSVSQGAIAEAFF
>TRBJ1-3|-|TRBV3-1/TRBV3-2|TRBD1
TGTGCCAGCAGCCAAGTCGGGACAGGGAGTGGAAACACCATATATTTT
CASSQVGTGSGNTIYF
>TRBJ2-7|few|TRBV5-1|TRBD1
TGCGCCAGCAGCTCCGCCGACAGGGGGCGCGAGCAGTACTTC
CASSSADRGREQYF
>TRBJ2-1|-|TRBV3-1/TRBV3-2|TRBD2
TGTGCCAGCAGCCAAGATAGAGGCGGGGGGGAGCAGTTCTTC
CASSQDRGGGEQFF
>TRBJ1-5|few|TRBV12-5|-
TGTGCTAGTGGTTTGGCACAGGGATATAGCAATCAGCCCCAGCATTTT
CASGLAQGYSNQPQHF
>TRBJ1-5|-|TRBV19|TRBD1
TGTGCCAGTAGTGTACAGGGGGCGTATCAGCCCCAGCATTTT
CASSVQGAYQPQHF
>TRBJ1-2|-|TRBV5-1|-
TGCGCCAGCAGCTTGGAGCCGGGTAACTATGGCTACACCTTC
CASSLEPGNYGYTF
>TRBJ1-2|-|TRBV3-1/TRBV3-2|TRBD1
TGTGCCAGCAGCCAAGGGACAGGGGGGGATGGCTACACCTTC
CASSQGTGGDGYTF
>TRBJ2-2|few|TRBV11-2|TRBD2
TGTGCCAGCAGCGCCGAACTAGCGGGGGGCCACATGGAGACCGGGGAGCTGTTTTTT
CASSAELAGGHMETGELFF
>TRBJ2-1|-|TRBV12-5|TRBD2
TGTGCTAGTGGTTTGCTAGGACTAGCGGGAGATGAGCAGTTCTTC
CASGLLGLAGDEQFF
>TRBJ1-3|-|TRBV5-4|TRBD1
TGTGCCAGCAGCAACATGGCACAGGGGTATGGAAACACCATATATTTT
CASSNMAQGYGNTIYF
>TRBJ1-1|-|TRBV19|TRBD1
TGTGCCAGTAGTCGGGCAGGGGGCACTGAAGCTTTCTTT
CASSRAGGTEAFF